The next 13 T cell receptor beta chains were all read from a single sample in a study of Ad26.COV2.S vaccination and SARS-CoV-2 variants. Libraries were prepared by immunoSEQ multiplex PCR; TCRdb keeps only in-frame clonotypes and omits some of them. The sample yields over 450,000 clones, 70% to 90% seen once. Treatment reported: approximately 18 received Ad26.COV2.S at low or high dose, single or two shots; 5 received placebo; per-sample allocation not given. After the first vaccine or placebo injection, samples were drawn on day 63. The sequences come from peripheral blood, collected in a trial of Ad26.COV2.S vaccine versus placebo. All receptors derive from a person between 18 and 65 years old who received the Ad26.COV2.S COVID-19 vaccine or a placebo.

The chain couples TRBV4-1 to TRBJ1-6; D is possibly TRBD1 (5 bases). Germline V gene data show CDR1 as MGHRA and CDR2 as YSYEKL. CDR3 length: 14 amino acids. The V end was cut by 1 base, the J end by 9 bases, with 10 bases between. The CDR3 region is CASSQARAGSPLHF. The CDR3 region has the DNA TGCGCCAGCAGCCAAGCCAGGGCGGGTTCACCCCTCCACTTT.

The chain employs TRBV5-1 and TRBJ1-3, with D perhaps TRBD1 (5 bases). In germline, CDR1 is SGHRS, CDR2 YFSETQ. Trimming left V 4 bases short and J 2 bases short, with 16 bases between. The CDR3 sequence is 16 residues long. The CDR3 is CASSQSQGVPGNTIYF. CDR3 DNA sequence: TGCGCCAGCAGCCAATCGCAGGGTGTCCCTGGAAACACCATATATTTT.

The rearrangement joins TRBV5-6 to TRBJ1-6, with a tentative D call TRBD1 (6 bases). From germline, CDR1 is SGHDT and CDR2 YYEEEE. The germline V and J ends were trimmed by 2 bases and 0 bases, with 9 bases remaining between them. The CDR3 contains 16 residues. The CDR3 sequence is CASSLGGSSYNSPLHF. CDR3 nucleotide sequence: TGTGCCAGCAGCTTAGGGGGAAGCTCCTATAATTCACCCCTCCACTTT.

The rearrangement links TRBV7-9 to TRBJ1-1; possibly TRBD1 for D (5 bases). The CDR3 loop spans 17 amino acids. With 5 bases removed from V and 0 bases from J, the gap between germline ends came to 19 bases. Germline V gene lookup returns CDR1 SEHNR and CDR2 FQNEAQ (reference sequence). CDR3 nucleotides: TGTGCCAGCAGCGGCCCGGGGCCAGAAGCCATGAACACTGAAGCTTTCTTT. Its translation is CASSGPGPEAMNTEAFF. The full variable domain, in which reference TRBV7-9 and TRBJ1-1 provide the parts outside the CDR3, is DTGVSQNPRHKITKRGQNVTFRCDPISEHNRLYWYRQTLGQGPEFLTYFQNEAQLEKSRLLSDRFSAERPKGSFSTLEIQRTEQGDSAMYLCASSGPGPEAMNTEAFFGQGTRLTVV.

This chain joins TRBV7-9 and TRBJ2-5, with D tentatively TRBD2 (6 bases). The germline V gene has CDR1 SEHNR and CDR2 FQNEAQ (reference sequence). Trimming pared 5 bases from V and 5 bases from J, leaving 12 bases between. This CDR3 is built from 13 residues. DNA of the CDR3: TGTGCCAGCAGCGTGACGGGGAGGGAGACCCAGTACTTC. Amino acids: CASSVTGRETQYF.

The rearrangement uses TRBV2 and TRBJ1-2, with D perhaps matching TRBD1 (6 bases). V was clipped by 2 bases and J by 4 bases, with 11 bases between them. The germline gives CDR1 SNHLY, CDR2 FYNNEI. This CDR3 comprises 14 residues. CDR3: CASSESTGAYGYTF. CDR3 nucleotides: TGTGCCAGCAGTGAATCGACGGGGGCCTATGGCTACACCTTC.

This chain's CDR3 is CASSLAKGLAKETQYF. As DNA, the CDR3 is TGTGCCAGCAGCTTAGCGAAGGGTCTAGCCAAAGAGACCCAGTACTTC. The genes are TRBV7-9 and TRBJ2-5; D is possibly TRBD2 (5 bases). This CDR3 is 16 amino acids long. Trimming shortened V by 0 bases and J by 3 bases, and 14 bases separated the two germline ends. The germline V gene encodes CDR1 SEHNR and CDR2 FQNEAQ (reference sequence).

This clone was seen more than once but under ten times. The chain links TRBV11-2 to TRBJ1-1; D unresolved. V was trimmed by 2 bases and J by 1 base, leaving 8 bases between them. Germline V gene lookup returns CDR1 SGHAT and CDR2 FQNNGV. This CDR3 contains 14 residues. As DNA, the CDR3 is TGTGCCAGCAGCTTAACCCGGAAGAACACTGAAGCTTTCTTT. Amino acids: CASSLTRKNTEAFF.

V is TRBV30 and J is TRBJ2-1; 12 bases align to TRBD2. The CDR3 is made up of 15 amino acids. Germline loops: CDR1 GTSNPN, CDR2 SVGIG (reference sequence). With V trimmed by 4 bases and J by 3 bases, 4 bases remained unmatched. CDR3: CAWTQGLAGYNEQFF. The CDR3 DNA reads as TGTGCCTGGACCCAGGGACTAGCGGGCTACAATGAGCAGTTCTTC.

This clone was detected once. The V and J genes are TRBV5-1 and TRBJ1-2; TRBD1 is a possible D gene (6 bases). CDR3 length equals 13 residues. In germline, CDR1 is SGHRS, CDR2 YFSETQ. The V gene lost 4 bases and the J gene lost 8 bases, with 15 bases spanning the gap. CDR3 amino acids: CASSPDRLGGYTF. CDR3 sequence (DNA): TGCGCCAGCAGCCCTGACAGGCTCGGGGGCTACACCTTC.

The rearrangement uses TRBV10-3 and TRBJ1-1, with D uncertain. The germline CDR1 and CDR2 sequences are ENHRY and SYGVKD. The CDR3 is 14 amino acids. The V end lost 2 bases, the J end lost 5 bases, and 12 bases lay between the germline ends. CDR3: CAISEAVIGTEAFF. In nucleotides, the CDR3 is TGTGCCATCAGTGAGGCGGTAATCGGGACTGAAGCTTTCTTT.

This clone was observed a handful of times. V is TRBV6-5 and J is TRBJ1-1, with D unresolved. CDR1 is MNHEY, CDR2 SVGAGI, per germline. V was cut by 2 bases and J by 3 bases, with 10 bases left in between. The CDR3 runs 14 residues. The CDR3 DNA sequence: TGTGCCAGCAGTTACCACTCACAATACACTGAAGCTTTCTTT. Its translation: CASSYHSQYTEAFF.

For the CDR3, the DNA is TGTGCCAGCACCTCGAGCTATGTCCAGGGCCCGTTCTTC. Encoded protein: CASTSSYVQGPFF. V and J are TRBV2 and TRBJ2-1; TRBD1 might be the D (5 bases). Germline values: CDR1 SNHLY, CDR2 FYNNEI. This CDR3 has 13 residues. The ends were cut back, 7 bases at V and 15 bases at J, with 22 bases in the middle.